This T cell receptor (beta chain) stems from a study of T cell repertoires in cytomegalovirus infection. Study context: TCR beta signatures that were public indicated CMV infection and matching HLA type.

As concerns this clonotype: Its antigen is not identified.

CDR1 and CDR2 (germline): MNHEY, SVGAGI. The CDR3 has 13 amino acids. V was trimmed by 6 bases and J by 0 bases, leaving 8 bases between them. Study results and caveats: HLA-C-restricted CMV-specific TCR beta clonotypes were dominant in the ex vivo response. CMV carriers with the relevant HLA were identified by cumulative public TCR beta family frequency.

TCRdb analysed the reads with MiXCR anew, one entry per CDR3 protein. In the table there are approximately 630,000 distinct CDR3 sequences, 20% to 25% of which are singletons. This sequence joins TRBV6-5 and TRBJ2-5; no definite D call. This sequence was found in a human donor in good health (CMV status not recorded). Some clones in this sample may be carry-over from other donors' samples. Sequences were obtained from CD8+ T cells from PBMCs. The CDR3 DNA is TGTGCCAGCAGGGGTCTGTACCAAGAGACCCAGTACTTC. Amino acids: CASRGLYQETQYF.